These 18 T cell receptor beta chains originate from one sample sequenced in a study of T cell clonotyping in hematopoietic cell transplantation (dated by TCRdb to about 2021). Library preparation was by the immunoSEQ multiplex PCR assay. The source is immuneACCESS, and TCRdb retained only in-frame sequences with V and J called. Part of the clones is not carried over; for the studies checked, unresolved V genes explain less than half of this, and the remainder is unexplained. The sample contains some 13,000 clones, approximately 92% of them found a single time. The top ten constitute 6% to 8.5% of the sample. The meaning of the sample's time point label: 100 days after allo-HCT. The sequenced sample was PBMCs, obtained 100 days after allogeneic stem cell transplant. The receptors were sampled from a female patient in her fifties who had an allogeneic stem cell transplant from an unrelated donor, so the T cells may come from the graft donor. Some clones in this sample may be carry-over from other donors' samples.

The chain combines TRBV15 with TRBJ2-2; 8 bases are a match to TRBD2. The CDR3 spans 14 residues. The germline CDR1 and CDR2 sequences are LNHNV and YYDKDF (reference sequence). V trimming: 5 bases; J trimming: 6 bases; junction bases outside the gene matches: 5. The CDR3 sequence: CATSGIAGPGELFF. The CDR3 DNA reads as TGTGCCACCAGCGGAATAGCGGGACCCGGGGAGCTGTTTTTT.

CDR3 protein: CASSFTSSETQYF. CDR3 nucleotide sequence: TGTGCCAGCAGCTTCACCTCGTCGGAGACCCAGTACTTC. This chain uses TRBV11-2 with TRBJ2-5; D is unclear. Germline CDR1 and CDR2: SGHAT and FQNNGV. This CDR3 region has 13 residues. V lost 3 bases to trimming and J lost 5 bases, with 10 bases between them.

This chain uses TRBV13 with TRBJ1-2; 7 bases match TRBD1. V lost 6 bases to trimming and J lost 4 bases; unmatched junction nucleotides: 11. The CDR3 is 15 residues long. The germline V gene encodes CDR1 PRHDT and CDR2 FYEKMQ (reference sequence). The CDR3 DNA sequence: TGTGCCAGCAGGAGACCGGGACAGAGTCCCTATGGCTACACCTTC. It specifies CASRRPGQSPYGYTF.

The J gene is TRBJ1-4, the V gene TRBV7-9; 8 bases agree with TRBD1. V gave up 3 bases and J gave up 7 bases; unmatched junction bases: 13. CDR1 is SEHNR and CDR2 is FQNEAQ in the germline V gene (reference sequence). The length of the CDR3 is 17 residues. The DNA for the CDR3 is TGTGCCAGCAGCTTGGGGACAGGTAGCGTATCCGGTGAAAAACTGTTTTTT. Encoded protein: CASSLGTGSVSGEKLFF.

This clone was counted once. CDR3 sequence reads: CASTPRFGSTGELFF. As DNA, the CDR3 is TGTGCCAGCACCCCCCGTTTTGGATCCACCGGGGAGCTGTTTTTT. The chain uses TRBV6-5 and TRBJ2-2, with unresolved D. The germline V gene has CDR1 MNHEY and CDR2 SVGAGI. The CDR3 is made up of 15 amino acids. V dropped 7 bases and J dropped 4 bases, with 16 bases sitting between them.

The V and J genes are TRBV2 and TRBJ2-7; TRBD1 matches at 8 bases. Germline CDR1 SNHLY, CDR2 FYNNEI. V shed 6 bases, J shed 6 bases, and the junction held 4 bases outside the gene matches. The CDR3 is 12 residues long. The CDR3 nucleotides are TGTGCCAGCAGAGACAGGGGCTTCGAGCAGTACGTC. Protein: CASRDRGFEQYV.

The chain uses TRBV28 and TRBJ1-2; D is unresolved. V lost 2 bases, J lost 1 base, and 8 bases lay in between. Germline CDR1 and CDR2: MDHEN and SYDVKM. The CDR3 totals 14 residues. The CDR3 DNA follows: TGTGCCAGCAGTTTAGGTAACTTTAACTATGGCTACACCTTC. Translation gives CASSLGNFNYGYTF.

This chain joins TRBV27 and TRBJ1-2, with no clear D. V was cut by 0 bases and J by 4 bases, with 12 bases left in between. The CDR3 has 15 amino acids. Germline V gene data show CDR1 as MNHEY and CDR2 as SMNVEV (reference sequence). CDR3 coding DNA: TGTGCCAGCAGTTTATCCAACATCGGAAGCTATGGCTACACCTTC. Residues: CASSLSNIGSYGYTF.

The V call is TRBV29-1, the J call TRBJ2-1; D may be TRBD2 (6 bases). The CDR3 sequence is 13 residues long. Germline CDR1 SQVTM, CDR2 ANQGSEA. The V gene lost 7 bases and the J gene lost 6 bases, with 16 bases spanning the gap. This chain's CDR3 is CSGVGAGTNEQFF. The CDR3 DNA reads TGCAGCGGGGTCGGCGCGGGGACCAATGAGCAGTTCTTC.

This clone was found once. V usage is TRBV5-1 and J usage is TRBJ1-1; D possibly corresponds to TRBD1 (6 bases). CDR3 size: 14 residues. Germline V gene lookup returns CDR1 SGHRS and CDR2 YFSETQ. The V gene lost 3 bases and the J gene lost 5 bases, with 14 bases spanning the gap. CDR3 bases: TGCGCCAGCAGCTCCGAGGGAGGGGGGACTGAAGCTTTCTTT. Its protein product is CASSSEGGGTEAFF.

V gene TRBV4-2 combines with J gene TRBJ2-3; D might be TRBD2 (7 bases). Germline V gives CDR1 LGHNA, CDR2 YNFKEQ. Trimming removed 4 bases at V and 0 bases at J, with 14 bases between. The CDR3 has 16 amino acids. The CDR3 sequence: CASSRGGRTSTDTQYF. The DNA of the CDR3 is TGTGCCAGCAGCCGGGGGGGGCGGACTAGCACAGATACGCAGTATTTT.

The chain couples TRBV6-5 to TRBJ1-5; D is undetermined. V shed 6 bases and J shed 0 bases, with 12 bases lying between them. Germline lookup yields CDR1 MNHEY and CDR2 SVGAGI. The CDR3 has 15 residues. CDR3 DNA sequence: TGTGCCAGCAGCCTACTGTGGGATAGCAATCAGCCCCAGCATTTT. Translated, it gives CASSLLWDSNQPQHF.

The CDR3 loop reads CASSIGRAGGYTF. The CDR3 region has the DNA TGTGCCAGTAGTATCGGAAGGGCAGGAGGCTACACCTTC. The J gene is TRBJ1-2, the V gene TRBV19; no reliable D call. Trimming pared 3 bases from V and 8 bases from J, leaving 13 bases between. Per the germline V gene, CDR1 is LNHDA and CDR2 is SQIVND (reference sequence). CDR3 length equals 13 residues.

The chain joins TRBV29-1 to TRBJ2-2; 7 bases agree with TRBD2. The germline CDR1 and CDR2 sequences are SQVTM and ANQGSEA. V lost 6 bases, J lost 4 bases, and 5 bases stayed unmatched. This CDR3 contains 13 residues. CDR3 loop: CSVARGGTGELFF. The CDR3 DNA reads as TGCAGCGTGGCCCGCGGGGGCACCGGGGAGCTGTTTTTT.

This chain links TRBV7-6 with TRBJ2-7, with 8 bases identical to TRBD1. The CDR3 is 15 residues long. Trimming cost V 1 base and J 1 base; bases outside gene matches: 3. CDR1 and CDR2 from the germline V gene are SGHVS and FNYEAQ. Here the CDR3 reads CASSLGGQGSYEQYF. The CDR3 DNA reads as TGTGCCAGCAGCTTAGGCGGACAGGGATCCTACGAGCAGTACTTC.

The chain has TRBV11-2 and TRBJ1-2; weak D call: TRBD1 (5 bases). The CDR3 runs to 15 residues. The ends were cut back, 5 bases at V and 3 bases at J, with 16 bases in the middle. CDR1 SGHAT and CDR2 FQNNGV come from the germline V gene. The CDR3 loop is CASSPSFDRYYGYTF. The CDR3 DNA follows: TGTGCCAGCAGCCCAAGCTTCGACAGATACTATGGCTACACCTTC.

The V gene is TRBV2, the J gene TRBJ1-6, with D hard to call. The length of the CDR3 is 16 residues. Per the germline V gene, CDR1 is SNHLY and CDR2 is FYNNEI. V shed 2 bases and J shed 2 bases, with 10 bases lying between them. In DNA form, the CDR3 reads TGTGCCAGCAGTGAAAGGCCGGCGACCTATAATTCACCCCTCCACTTT. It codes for CASSERPATYNSPLHF.

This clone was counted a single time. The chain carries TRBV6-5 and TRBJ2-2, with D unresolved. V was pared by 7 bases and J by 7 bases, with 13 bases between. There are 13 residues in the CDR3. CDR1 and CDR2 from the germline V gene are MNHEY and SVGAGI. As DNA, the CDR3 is TGTGCCAGCACCACACCTTGGGGCGGGGAGCTGTTTTTT. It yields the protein CASTTPWGGELFF.